Below are 18 T cell receptor beta chains sequenced from a single sample in a study of shared clonotypes between healthy human individuals. Sequencing used immunoSEQ multiplex PCR; TCRdb keeps in-frame clones, though not all of them. The sample includes 2 million to 2.5 million clones, 80% to 95% seen only once; the top ten take approximately 0.37%. The sample comprised naive CD4+ T cells from PBMCs. Subset denoted: CD45RA+ positively selected. The receptors shown here come from a young man in good health. Some clones in this sample may be carry-over from other donors' samples.

For this clone: The same CDR3 is also encoded by other DNA sequences in this sample. The CDR3 protein is CASSLVRRGTDTQYF. DNA of the CDR3: TGTGCCAGCAGCTTAGTTAGACGGGGCACAGATACGCAGTATTTT. The chain employs TRBV11-2 and TRBJ2-3; D remains ambiguous. Germline V gene lookup returns CDR1 SGHAT and CDR2 FQNNGV. The V end was cut by 1 base, the J end by 1 base, with 9 bases between. The length of the CDR3 is 15 residues.

For this clone: The junction differs from germline at one of its ends, possibly a read error. CDR3 sequence: CASSPWGDKVSIKAF. The CDR3 DNA reads TGTGCCAGCAGCCCATGGGGGGACAAGGTTTCTATCAAAGCCTTC. The V gene is TRBV28, the J gene TRBJ1-2, with a weak D call TRBD1 (6 bases). This CDR3 spans 15 amino acids. Germline assignment: CDR1 MDHEN and CDR2 SYDVKM.

The chain joins TRBV5-1 to TRBJ2-3; the D call may be TRBD1 or TRBD2 (5 bases each). CDR3 length: 15 amino acids. Germline V CDR1 and CDR2: SGHRS, YFSETQ. Trimming left V 6 bases short and J 0 bases short, with 14 bases between. CDR3 nucleotides: TGCGCCAGCACGCGAAGGGACCAAAGCACAGATACGCAGTATTTT. It codes for CASTRRDQSTDTQYF.

The genes are TRBV5-4 and TRBJ1-3; D gene ambiguous. Germline CDR1 SGHNT, CDR2 YYREEE (reference sequence). The CDR3 loop spans 13 amino acids. Trimming took off 3 bases at V and 8 bases at J, with 12 bases between the two ends. Written as DNA, the CDR3 is TGTGCCAGCAGCTATTCCACAGCGGACACCATATATTTT. Amino acid sequence: CASSYSTADTIYF.

This chain connects TRBV2 to TRBJ2-2; D not resolved. V was pared by 6 bases and J by 6 bases, with 14 bases between. This CDR3 comprises 14 residues. Per germline, CDR1 SNHLY and CDR2 FYNNEI. The CDR3: CASSLEVGSGELFF. Here the CDR3 DNA reads TGTGCCAGCAGCCTCGAGGTCGGGTCCGGGGAGCTGTTTTTT.

CDR3 bases: TGTGCCAGCAGTTTATTTCGTCCTGGGAGCGGCTACAATGAGCAGTTCTTC. This gives the protein CASSLFRPGSGYNEQFF. This sequence joins TRBV27 and TRBJ2-1, with D perhaps TRBD2 (5 bases). The CDR3 totals 17 residues. Germline V lookup: CDR1 MNHEY, CDR2 SMNVEV (reference sequence). Trimming shortened V by 1 base and J by 3 bases, and 16 bases separated the two germline ends.

This clone is a singleton in its sample. The chain uses TRBV28 and TRBJ2-7; tentative D call: TRBD1 (5 bases). CDR1 is MDHEN, CDR2 SYDVKM, per germline. Trimming stripped 5 bases from V and 3 bases from J, with 17 bases between. The CDR3 spans 15 residues. For the CDR3, the DNA is TGTGCCAGCAGTCGCCCGGGTAGGGGAAGCTACGAGCAGTACTTC. Translating gives CASSRPGRGSYEQYF.

This clone occurred a few times. The rearrangement links TRBV19 to TRBJ1-1; D is possibly TRBD1 (6 bases). V lost 4 bases and J lost 1, with 10 bases in between. This CDR3 has 14 amino acids. The germline V gene encodes CDR1 LNHDA and CDR2 SQIVND (reference sequence). CDR3 DNA sequence: TGTGCCAGTAGTACACCGGGACAGAACACTGAAGCTTTCTTT. Translation gives CASSTPGQNTEAFF.

The chain uses TRBV9 and TRBJ1-2; D gene ambiguous. V was shortened by 3 bases and J by 3 bases, with 18 bases between the two germline ends. The CDR3 covers 16 residues. Germline V gene sequence: CDR1 SGDLS, CDR2 YYNGEE. CDR3 sequence (DNA): TGTGCCAGCAGCGCTGGATTCGACGGATTATACTATGGCTACACCTTC. It encodes CASSAGFDGLYYGYTF.

The V and J genes are TRBV7-8 and TRBJ2-1, with a possible D match to TRBD1 (5 bases). V was cut by 5 bases and J by 2 bases, with 13 bases left in between. Germline CDR1 is SGHVS and CDR2 is FQNEAQ. There are 15 residues in the CDR3. CDR3 DNA sequence: TGTGCCAGCAGCGTCAGGGTAGTCGCCTACAATGAGCAGTTCTTC. It translates to CASSVRVVAYNEQFF.

The J gene is TRBJ1-2, the V gene TRBV6-5; possibly TRBD1 for D (5 bases). V dropped 6 bases and J dropped 8 bases, with 16 bases sitting between them. The CDR3 runs 13 residues. Germline V CDR1 and CDR2: MNHEY, SVGAGI. DNA of the CDR3: TGTGCCAGCAGACGAACGGGGACGCCCGGCTACACCTTC. This translates into CASRRTGTPGYTF.

The table lists this clone with a count of one. The genes are TRBV7-2 and TRBJ1-2, with D possibly matching TRBD1 (5 bases). Germline V gives CDR1 SGHTA, CDR2 FQGNSA. This CDR3 has 14 amino acids. The V end lost 2 bases, the J end lost 4 bases, and 11 bases lay between the germline ends. The CDR3 nucleotides are TGTGCCAGCAGCTTACGGGGCGCCGGCTATGGCTACACCTTC. Its translation is CASSLRGAGYGYTF.

The chain has TRBV6-5 and TRBJ2-2; unclear D gene. Germline assignment: CDR1 MNHEY and CDR2 SVGAGI. This CDR3 spans 16 amino acids. Deletions cut 0 bases from V and 1 base from J, with 9 bases between. CDR3 loop: CASSYSMNRNTGELFF. As DNA, the CDR3 is TGTGCCAGCAGTTACTCGATGAATAGGAACACCGGGGAGCTGTTTTTT.

The chain joins TRBV5-1 to TRBJ2-7; D possibly corresponds to TRBD1 (6 bases). CDR3 length: 15 amino acids. The V gene lost 0 bases and the J gene lost 3 bases, with 13 bases spanning the gap. Germline values: CDR1 SGHRS, CDR2 YFSETQ. The CDR3, as DNA: TGCGCCAGCAGCTTGGAGGCCAGGGGCTACTACGAGCAGTACTTC. This translates into CASSLEARGYYEQYF.

The chain links TRBV5-1 to TRBJ2-7, with 8 bases identical to TRBD1. The V and J ends lost 3 bases and 2 bases, in that order; junction bases with no gene match: 7. The germline V gene has CDR1 SGHRS and CDR2 YFSETQ. This CDR3 is 15 amino acids long. The CDR3, as DNA: TGCGCCAGCAGCTACGGCGGACAGGGACCCTACGAGCAGTACTTC. Translation: CASSYGGQGPYEQYF.

V gene TRBV2 combines with J gene TRBJ2-3, with TRBD2 matching over 11 bases. Germline trimming cut 1 base from V and 5 bases from J; bases unmatched to any gene: 2. Germline CDR1 and CDR2: SNHLY and FYNNEI. CDR3 length: 15 amino acids. This chain's CDR3 is CASSEDSGRVDTQYF. The CDR3 DNA reads as TGTGCCAGCAGTGAAGATAGCGGGAGGGTAGATACGCAGTATTTT.

The rearrangement links TRBV5-1 to TRBJ2-2; 15 bases line up with TRBD2. Germline values: CDR1 SGHRS, CDR2 YFSETQ. This CDR3 region has 19 residues. With V trimmed by 4 bases and J by 5 bases, 12 bases remained unmatched. Written as DNA, the CDR3 is TGCGCCAGCAGCACACCGGGACTAGCGGGAGGCGTAGGGACCGGGGAGCTGTTTTTT. This gives the protein CASSTPGLAGGVGTGELFF.

In regard to this clone: The sample holds other DNA sequences that translate to the same CDR3. The chain uses TRBV28 and TRBJ2-7; 10 bases fit TRBD2. Germline trimming cut 6 bases from V and 5 bases from J; bases unmatched to any gene: 1. CDR3 size: 12 residues. Germline assignment: CDR1 MDHEN and CDR2 SYDVKM. This CDR3 reads CASRAGGHEQYF. The DNA for the CDR3 is TGTGCCAGCAGAGCGGGAGGGCACGAGCAGTACTTC.